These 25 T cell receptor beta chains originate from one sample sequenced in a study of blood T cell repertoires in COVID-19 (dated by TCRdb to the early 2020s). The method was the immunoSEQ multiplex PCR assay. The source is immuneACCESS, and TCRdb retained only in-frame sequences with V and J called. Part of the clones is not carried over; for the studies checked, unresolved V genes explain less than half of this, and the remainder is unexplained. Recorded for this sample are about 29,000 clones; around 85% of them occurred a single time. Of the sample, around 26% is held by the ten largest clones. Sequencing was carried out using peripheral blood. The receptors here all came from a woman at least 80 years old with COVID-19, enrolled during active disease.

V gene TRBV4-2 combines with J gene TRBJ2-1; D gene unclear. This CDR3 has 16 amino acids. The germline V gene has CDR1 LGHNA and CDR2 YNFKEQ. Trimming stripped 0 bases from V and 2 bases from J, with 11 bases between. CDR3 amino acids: CASSQESVSAYNEQFF. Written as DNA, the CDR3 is TGTGCCAGCAGCCAAGAATCCGTTTCAGCCTACAATGAGCAGTTCTTC.

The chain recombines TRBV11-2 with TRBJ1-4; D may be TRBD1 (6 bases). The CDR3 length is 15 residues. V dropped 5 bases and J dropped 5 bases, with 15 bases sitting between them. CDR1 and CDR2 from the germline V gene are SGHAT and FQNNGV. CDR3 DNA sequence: TGTGCCAGCAGCGGGGGGGGACAAGCGAATGAAAAACTGTTTTTT. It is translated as CASSGGGQANEKLFF.

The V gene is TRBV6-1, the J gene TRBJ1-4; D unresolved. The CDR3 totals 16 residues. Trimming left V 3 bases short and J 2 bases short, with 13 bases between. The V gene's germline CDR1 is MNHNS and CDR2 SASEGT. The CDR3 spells CASSEYRGSTNEKLFF. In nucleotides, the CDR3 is TGTGCCAGCAGTGAGTACCGAGGGTCGACTAATGAAAAACTGTTTTTT.

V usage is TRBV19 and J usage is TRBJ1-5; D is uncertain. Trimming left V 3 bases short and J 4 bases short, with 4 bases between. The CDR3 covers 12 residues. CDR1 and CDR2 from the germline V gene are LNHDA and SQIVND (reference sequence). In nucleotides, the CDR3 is TGTGCCAGTAGTATCCCGAATCAGCCCCAGCATTTT. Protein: CASSIPNQPQHF.

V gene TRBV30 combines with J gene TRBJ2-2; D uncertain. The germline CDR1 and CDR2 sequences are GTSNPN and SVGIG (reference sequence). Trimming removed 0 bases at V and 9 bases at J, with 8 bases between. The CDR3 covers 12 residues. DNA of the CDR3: TGTGCCTGGAGTGTAATCGGTCGGGAGCTGTTTTTT. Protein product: CAWSVIGRELFF.

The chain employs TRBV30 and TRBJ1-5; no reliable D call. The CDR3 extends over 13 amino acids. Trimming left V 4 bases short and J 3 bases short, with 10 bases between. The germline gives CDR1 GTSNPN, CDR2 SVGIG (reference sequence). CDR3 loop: CAWNENDNQPQHF. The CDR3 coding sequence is TGTGCCTGGAATGAGAATGACAATCAGCCCCAGCATTTT.

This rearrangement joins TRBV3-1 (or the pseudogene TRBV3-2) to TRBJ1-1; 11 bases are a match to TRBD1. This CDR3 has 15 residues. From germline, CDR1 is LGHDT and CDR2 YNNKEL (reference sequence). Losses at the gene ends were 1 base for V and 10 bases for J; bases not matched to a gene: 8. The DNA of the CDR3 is TGTGCCAGCAGCCAAGGGACAGGGGGCCCCATTCGAGCTTTCTTT. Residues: CASSQGTGGPIRAFF.

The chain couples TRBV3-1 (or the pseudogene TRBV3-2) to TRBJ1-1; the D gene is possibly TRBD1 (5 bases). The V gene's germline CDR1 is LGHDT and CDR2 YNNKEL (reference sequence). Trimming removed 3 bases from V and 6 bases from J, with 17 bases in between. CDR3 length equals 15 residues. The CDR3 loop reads CASSHLAGGFAEAFF. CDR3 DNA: TGTGCCAGCAGCCACCTGGCGGGGGGTTTCGCTGAAGCTTTCTTT.

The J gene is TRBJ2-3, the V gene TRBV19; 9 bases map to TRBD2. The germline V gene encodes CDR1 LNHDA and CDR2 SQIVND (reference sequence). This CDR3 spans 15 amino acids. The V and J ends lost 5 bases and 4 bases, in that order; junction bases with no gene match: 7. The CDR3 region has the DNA TGTGCCAGTAGTTTAGGAAGCGGGGGGTCAGATACGCAGTATTTT. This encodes CASSLGSGGSDTQYF.

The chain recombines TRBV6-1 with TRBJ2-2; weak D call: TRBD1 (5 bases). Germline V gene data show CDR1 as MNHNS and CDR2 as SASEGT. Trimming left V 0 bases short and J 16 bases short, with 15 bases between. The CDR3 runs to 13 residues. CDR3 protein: CASSEAQGPGPFF. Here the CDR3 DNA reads TGTGCCAGCAGTGAAGCGCAGGGCCCTGGGCCGTTTTTT.

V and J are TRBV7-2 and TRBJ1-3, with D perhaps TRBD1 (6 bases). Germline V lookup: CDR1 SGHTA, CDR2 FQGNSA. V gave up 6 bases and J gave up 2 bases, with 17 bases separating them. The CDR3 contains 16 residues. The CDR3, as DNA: TGTGCCAGCAGGCCGGACAGTACGAGGACTGGAAACACCATATATTTT. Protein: CASRPDSTRTGNTIYF.

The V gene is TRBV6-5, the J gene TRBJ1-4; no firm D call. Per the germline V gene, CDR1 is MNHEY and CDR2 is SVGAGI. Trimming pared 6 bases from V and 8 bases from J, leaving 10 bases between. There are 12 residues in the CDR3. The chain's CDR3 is CASRGGVEKLFF. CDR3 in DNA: TGTGCCAGCAGGGGAGGAGTAGAAAAACTGTTTTTT.

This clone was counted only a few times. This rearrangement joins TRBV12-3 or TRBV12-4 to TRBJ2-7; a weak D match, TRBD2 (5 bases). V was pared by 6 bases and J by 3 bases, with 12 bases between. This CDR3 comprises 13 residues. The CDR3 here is CASSHGDNYEQYF. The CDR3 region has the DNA TGTGCCAGCAGCCACGGGGATAACTACGAGCAGTACTTC.

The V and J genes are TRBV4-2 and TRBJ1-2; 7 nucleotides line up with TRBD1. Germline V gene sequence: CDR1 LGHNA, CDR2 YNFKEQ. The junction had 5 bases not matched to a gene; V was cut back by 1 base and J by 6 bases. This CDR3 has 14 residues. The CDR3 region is CASSQVQGEDGYTF. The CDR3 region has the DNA TGTGCCAGCAGCCAAGTGCAGGGGGAGGATGGCTACACCTTC.

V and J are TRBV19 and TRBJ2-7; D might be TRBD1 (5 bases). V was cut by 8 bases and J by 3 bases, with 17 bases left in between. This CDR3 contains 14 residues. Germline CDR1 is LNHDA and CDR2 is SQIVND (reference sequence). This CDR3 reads CASSGRGAIYEQYF. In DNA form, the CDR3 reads TGTGCCAGTTCGGGTAGGGGTGCTATCTACGAGCAGTACTTC.

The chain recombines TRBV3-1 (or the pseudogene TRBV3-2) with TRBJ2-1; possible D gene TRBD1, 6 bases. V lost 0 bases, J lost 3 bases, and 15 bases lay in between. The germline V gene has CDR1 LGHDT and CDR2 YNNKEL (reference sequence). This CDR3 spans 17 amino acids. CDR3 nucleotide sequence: TGTGCCAGCAGCCAAGATTGGGGCAGGGGAAACTACAATGAGCAGTTCTTC. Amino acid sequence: CASSQDWGRGNYNEQFF.

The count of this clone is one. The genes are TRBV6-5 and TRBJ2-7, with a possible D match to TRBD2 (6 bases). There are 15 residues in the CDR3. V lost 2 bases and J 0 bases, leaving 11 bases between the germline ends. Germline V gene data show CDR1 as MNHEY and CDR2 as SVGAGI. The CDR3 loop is CASSYRGGDSYEQYF. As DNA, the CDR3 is TGTGCCAGCAGTTACAGAGGCGGGGACTCCTACGAGCAGTACTTC.

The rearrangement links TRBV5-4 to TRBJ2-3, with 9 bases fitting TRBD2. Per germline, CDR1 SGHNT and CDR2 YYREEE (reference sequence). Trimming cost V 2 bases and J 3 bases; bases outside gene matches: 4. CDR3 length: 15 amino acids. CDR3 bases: TGTGCCAGCAGCTTAGCGGGGGGAATTACAGATACGCAGTATTTT. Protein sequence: CASSLAGGITDTQYF. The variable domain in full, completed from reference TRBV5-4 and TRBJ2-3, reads ETGVTQSPTHLIKTRGQQVTLRCSSQSGHNTVSWYQQALGQGPQFIFQYYREEENGRGNFPPRFSGLQFPNYSSELNVNALELDDSALYLCASSLAGGITDTQYFGPGTRLTVL.

Here the CDR3 DNA reads TGTGCCAGCAGAAACGGACAGGCTTTCCATGGAGCTTTCTTT. Translating it yields CASRNGQAFHGAFF. The chain recombines TRBV27 with TRBJ1-1; 7 nucleotides line up with TRBD1. Germline V gives CDR1 MNHEY, CDR2 SMNVEV (reference sequence). Trimming removed 6 bases from V and 10 bases from J; junction bases left unmatched: 14. There are 14 residues in the CDR3.

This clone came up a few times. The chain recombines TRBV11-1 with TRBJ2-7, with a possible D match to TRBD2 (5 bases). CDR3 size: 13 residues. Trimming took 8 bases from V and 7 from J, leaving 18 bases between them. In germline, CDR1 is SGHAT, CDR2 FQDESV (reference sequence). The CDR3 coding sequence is TGTGCCAGCGGTTCCGCCCGGGGTGGGGAGCAGTACTTC. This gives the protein CASGSARGGEQYF.

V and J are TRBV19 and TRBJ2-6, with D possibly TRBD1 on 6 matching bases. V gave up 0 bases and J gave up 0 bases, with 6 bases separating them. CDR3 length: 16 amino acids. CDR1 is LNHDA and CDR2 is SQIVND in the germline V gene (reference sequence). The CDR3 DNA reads TGTGCCAGTAGTATAGACAGGGGCTCTGGGGCCAACGTCCTGACTTTC. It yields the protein CASSIDRGSGANVLTF.

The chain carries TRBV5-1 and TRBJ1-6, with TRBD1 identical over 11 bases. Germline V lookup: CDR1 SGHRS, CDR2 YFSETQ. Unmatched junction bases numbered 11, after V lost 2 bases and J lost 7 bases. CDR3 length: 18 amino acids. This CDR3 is CASSFRGTGQGGNSPLHF. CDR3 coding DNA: TGCGCCAGCAGCTTTAGGGGAACGGGACAGGGGGGAAATTCACCCCTCCACTTT.

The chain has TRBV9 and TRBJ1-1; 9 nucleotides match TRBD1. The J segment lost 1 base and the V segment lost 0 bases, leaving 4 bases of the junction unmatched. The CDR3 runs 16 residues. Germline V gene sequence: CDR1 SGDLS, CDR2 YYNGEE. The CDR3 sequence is CASSVGWGQGNTEAFF. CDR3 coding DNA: TGTGCCAGCAGCGTAGGGTGGGGACAGGGGAACACTGAAGCTTTCTTT.

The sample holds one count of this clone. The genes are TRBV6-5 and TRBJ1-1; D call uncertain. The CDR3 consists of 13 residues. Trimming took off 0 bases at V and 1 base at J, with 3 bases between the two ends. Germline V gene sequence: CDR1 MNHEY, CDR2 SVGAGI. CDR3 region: CASSYSRNTEAFF. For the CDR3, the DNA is TGTGCCAGCAGTTACTCCAGGAACACTGAAGCTTTCTTT.

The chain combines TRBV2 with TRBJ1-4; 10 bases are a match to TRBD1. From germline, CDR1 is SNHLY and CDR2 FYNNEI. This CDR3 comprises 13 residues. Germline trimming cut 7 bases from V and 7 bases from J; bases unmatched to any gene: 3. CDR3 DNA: TGTGCCAGCAAAGGGACAGGGGTTGAAAAACTGTTTTTT. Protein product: CASKGTGVEKLFF. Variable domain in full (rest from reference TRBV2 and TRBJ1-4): EPEVTQTPSHQVTQMGQEVILRCVPISNHLYFYWYRQILGQKVEFLVSFYNNEISEKSEIFDDQFSVERPDGSNFTLKIRSTKLEDSAMYFCASKGTGVEKLFFGSGTQLSVL.